Below, 28 T cell receptor beta chains from the same sample are listed, as sequenced in a study of blood T cell repertoires in COVID-19 (dated by TCRdb to about 2020). The library was prepared using the immunoSEQ multiplex PCR assay. TCRdb stores this immuneACCESS table with in-frame sequences only. Part of the clones is absent; in the studies checked, under half of the shortfall reflects unresolved V genes, and no reason is known for the rest. The sample table lists over 150,000 clones, about four fifths of them with a count of one. The ten largest clonotypes hold 3% to 3.5% of the sample. The specimen sequenced was PBMCs or T cells enriched from blood (not recorded which). Receptors were obtained from a woman in her thirties who had recovered from COVID-19.

V usage is TRBV24-1 and J usage is TRBJ2-5; TRBD2 aligns across 13 bases. Germline V gene data show CDR1 as KGHDR and CDR2 as SFDVKD. Trimming took 3 bases from V and 2 from J; bases not matched to a gene: 5. This CDR3 has 17 amino acids. As DNA, the CDR3 is TGTGCCACCAGTGATCTTGGACTAGCGGGGGCTCAAGAGACCCAGTACTTC. This sequence encodes CATSDLGLAGAQETQYF.

The V call is TRBV10-3, the J call TRBJ2-7; 7 bases match TRBD1. Germline values: CDR1 ENHRY, CDR2 SYGVKD. With 3 bases clipped from V and 2 bases from J, the junction kept 4 bases outside the gene matches. CDR3 length equals 14 residues. The CDR3 protein is CAISDQGGAYEQYV. DNA of the CDR3: TGTGCCATCAGTGATCAAGGGGGCGCCTACGAGCAGTACGTC.

This clone was observed a handful of times. The chain employs TRBV2 and TRBJ2-2; possibly TRBD1 for D (6 bases). Deletions cut 1 base from V and 7 bases from J, with 10 bases between. Germline V gives CDR1 SNHLY, CDR2 FYNNEI. The CDR3 is 14 residues long. CDR3 loop: CASSEVWGRGELFF. CDR3 bases: TGTGCCAGCAGTGAAGTTTGGGGGCGCGGGGAGCTGTTTTTT.

The genes are TRBV20-1 and TRBJ1-2, with D uncertain. CDR3 length: 11 residues. The V gene's germline CDR1 is DFQATT and CDR2 SNEGSKA (reference sequence). V gave up 6 bases and J gave up 8 bases, with 13 bases separating them. The CDR3 bases are TGCAGTGCGCCCGGGAGTCGCGGCTACACCTTC. Protein sequence: CSAPGSRGYTF.

The gene calls are TRBV30 and TRBJ1-1; TRBD1 might be the D (5 bases). Germline lookup yields CDR1 GTSNPN and CDR2 SVGIG (reference sequence). This CDR3 region has 14 residues. V lost 3 bases, J lost 0 bases, and 11 bases lay in between. The CDR3 coding sequence is TGTGCCTGGAGGCAGGGCCACTTGAACACTGAAGCTTTCTTT. Protein: CAWRQGHLNTEAFF.

For this clone: The same CDR3 can be traced to other DNA sequences in this sample. V usage is TRBV19 and J usage is TRBJ1-2; weak D call: TRBD1 (5 bases). With 3 bases removed from V and 5 bases from J, the gap between germline ends came to 13 bases. The germline gives CDR1 LNHDA, CDR2 SQIVND (reference sequence). The CDR3 runs 14 residues. In DNA, the CDR3 is TGTGCCAGTAGTATTTCCGCTGGGGGGTATGGCTACACCTTC. Translated: CASSISAGGYGYTF.

This chain connects TRBV27 to TRBJ1-6; 7 positions match TRBD1. In germline, CDR1 is MNHEY, CDR2 SMNVEV (reference sequence). The CDR3 covers 14 residues. The V gene end was trimmed by 8 bases and the J gene end by 9 bases; junction bases not matched to a gene: 10. The CDR3 DNA is TGTGCCAGCGCCCCTGGACAGGTTTTTTCACCCCTCCACTTT. This gives the protein CASAPGQVFSPLHF.

V usage is TRBV9 and J usage is TRBJ2-5; TRBD2 matches at 7 bases. Trimming took 3 bases from V and 2 from J; bases not matched to a gene: 7. Germline assignment: CDR1 SGDLS and CDR2 YYNGEE. The CDR3 length is 15 residues. Here the CDR3 DNA reads TGTGCCAGCAGCGCCCCAGCGGGGAAACAAGAGACCCAGTACTTC. Translation gives CASSAPAGKQETQYF.

CDR3 nucleotides: TGTGCCAGTAGGCTCGCCGCAGGGGAGACAGATACGCAGTATTTT. Translation gives CASRLAAGETDTQYF. The rearrangement joins TRBV19 to TRBJ2-3; a weak D match, TRBD1 (6 bases). This CDR3 is built from 15 residues. V lost 6 bases to trimming and J lost 3 bases, with 16 bases between them. From germline, CDR1 is LNHDA and CDR2 SQIVND (reference sequence).

The V gene is TRBV18, the J gene TRBJ2-7; 8 bases are a match to TRBD2. Trimming at V came to 0 bases and at J to 1 base, leaving 5 bases not matched to a gene. This CDR3 has 16 amino acids. In germline, CDR1 is KGHSH, CDR2 LQKENI. The CDR3 protein is CASSPPITGGSYEQYF. In DNA form, the CDR3 reads TGTGCCAGCTCACCACCTATAACGGGAGGGTCCTACGAGCAGTACTTC.

This rearrangement joins TRBV27 to TRBJ2-7; TRBD2 matches at 10 bases. The ends lost 5 bases at V and 0 bases at J; junction bases unmatched: 16. Germline V lookup: CDR1 MNHEY, CDR2 SMNVEV (reference sequence). CDR3 length: 19 amino acids. The DNA of the CDR3 is TGTGCCAGCAGTCAAAGAGCGGGGGGGCCTGGTACCAACTCCTACGAGCAGTACGTC. Translation gives CASSQRAGGPGTNSYEQYV.

The chain couples TRBV5-1 to TRBJ1-3, with 8 bases aligning to TRBD1. CDR3 length equals 15 residues. Germline-derived CDR1 and CDR2 are SGHRS and YFSETQ. The V segment lost 4 bases and the J segment 4 bases; nucleotides outside the gene matches: 7. The CDR3 is CASSLGTGDGNTIYF. The CDR3 coding sequence is TGCGCCAGCAGCCTAGGGACAGGCGACGGAAACACCATATATTTT.

This chain joins TRBV6-5 and TRBJ2-4; TRBD1 matches 10 bases. CDR1 and CDR2 (germline): MNHEY, SVGAGI. V trimming: 7 bases; J trimming: 2 bases; junction bases outside the gene matches: 5. The CDR3 is 15 amino acids. The CDR3 bases are TGTGCCAGCACCAAGACAGGGGGCACCAAAAACATTCAGTACTTC. It yields the protein CASTKTGGTKNIQYF.

The rearrangement links TRBV7-8 to TRBJ2-2; 7 bases are shared with TRBD1. The CDR3 runs 17 residues. V dropped 5 bases and J dropped 1; count of bases not matched to a gene: 10. CDR1 is SGHVS and CDR2 is FQNEAQ in the germline V gene. CDR3 coding DNA: TGTGCCAGCAGCACCAGTCGAAACAGGGGGAACACCGGGGAGCTGTTTTTT. It translates to CASSTSRNRGNTGELFF.

This rearrangement joins TRBV28 to TRBJ1-5, with TRBD1 identical over 8 bases. After removal of 2 bases from V and 2 bases from J, the junction contained 5 bases not matched to a gene. Germline V gives CDR1 MDHEN, CDR2 SYDVKM. This CDR3 is built from 16 residues. CDR3 DNA sequence: TGTGCCAGCAGTTTAGCTTCGACAGGGGGCAATCAGCCCCAGCATTTT. It specifies CASSLASTGGNQPQHF.

The rearrangement links TRBV10-3 to TRBJ2-1; the match to TRBD2 covers 11 bases. The CDR3 sequence is 15 residues long. Germline CDR1 is ENHRY and CDR2 is SYGVKD. The trim removed 6 bases at V and 6 bases at J, leaving 7 bases unmatched. CDR3 coding DNA: TGTGCCATCAGGTCCGGGACTAGCGGAATCAATGAGCAGTTCTTC. Amino acid sequence: CAIRSGTSGINEQFF.

The table lists this clone with a few counts. This chain links TRBV28 with TRBJ1-5; D is perhaps TRBD1 (5 bases). The V gene lost 6 bases and the J gene lost 4 bases, with 19 bases spanning the gap. CDR3 length: 16 amino acids. Per germline, CDR1 MDHEN and CDR2 SYDVKM. The chain's CDR3 is CASSRAGGAGNQPQHF. As DNA, the CDR3 is TGTGCCAGCAGCCGAGCGGGCGGGGCCGGTAATCAGCCCCAGCATTTT.

V gene TRBV19 combines with J gene TRBJ1-1, with D tentatively TRBD1 (6 bases). V lost 10 bases and J 11 bases, leaving 14 bases between the germline ends. This CDR3 has 10 residues. Germline CDR1 LNHDA, CDR2 SQIVND (reference sequence). The CDR3 nucleotides are TGTGCCATTACTGACAGGTTGGCTTTCTTT. This translates into CAITDRLAFF.

This sequence joins TRBV28 and TRBJ1-4; the D is unclear. The CDR3 has 12 amino acids. V lost 2 bases and J 8 bases, leaving 6 bases between the germline ends. Per the germline V gene, CDR1 is MDHEN and CDR2 is SYDVKM. CDR3 in DNA: TGTGCCAGCAGTTTAACGGGAGAAAAACTGTTTTTT. Protein: CASSLTGEKLFF.

The chain carries TRBV29-1 and TRBJ1-2; D not resolved. V lost 0 bases, J lost 2 bases, and 7 bases lay in between. The CDR3 consists of 13 residues. Germline CDR1 reads SQVTM; CDR2 reads ANQGSEA. The DNA for the CDR3 is TGCAGCGTTGAAGACTTCAGGAACTATGGCTACACCTTC. This gives the protein CSVEDFRNYGYTF. Filled out from reference TRBV29-1 and TRBJ1-2, the complete variable domain reads SAVISQKPSRDICQRGTSLTIQCQVDSQVTMMFWYRQQPGQSLTLIATANQGSEATYESGFVIDKFPISRPNLTFSTLTVSNMSPEDSSIYLCSVEDFRNYGYTFGSGTRLTVV.

V gene TRBV4-2 combines with J gene TRBJ2-1; D not certain. Germline V gene sequence: CDR1 LGHNA, CDR2 YNFKEQ. The CDR3 is 15 amino acids. Deletions cut 1 base from V and 6 bases from J, with 13 bases between. The chain's CDR3 is CASSQVTVTINEQFF. The CDR3, as DNA: TGTGCCAGCAGCCAAGTAACGGTCACCATCAATGAGCAGTTCTTC.

This chain joins TRBV5-1 and TRBJ2-6; no clear D. Trimming removed 6 bases from V and 0 bases from J, with 10 bases in between. There are 15 residues in the CDR3. CDR1 is SGHRS and CDR2 is YFSETQ in the germline V gene. For the CDR3, the DNA is TGCGCCAGCACCGCAGTCAACTCTGGGGCCAACGTCCTGACTTTC. Protein sequence: CASTAVNSGANVLTF.

This clone was counted only a few times. The rearrangement uses TRBV18 and TRBJ1-6; no clear D. Germline values: CDR1 KGHSH, CDR2 LQKENI. The CDR3 is 15 residues long. V shed 3 bases and J shed 6 bases, with 12 bases lying between them. In DNA form, the CDR3 reads TGTGCCAGCTCACCTTCGACCTGGAGTAATTCACCCCTCCACTTT. Translating it yields CASSPSTWSNSPLHF.

The V gene is TRBV11-2, the J gene TRBJ1-3; TRBD1 matches at 7 bases. The CDR3 is made up of 16 amino acids. The trim removed 5 bases at V and 0 bases at J, leaving 7 bases unmatched. In germline, CDR1 is SGHAT, CDR2 FQNNGV. The chain's CDR3 is CASSLRDSSSGNTIYF. CDR3 DNA: TGTGCCAGCAGCCTGAGGGACAGCTCCTCTGGAAACACCATATATTTT. The full variable domain, completed using reference TRBV11-2 and TRBJ1-3, is EAGVAQSPRYKIIEKRQSVAFWCNPISGHATLYWYQQILGQGPKLLIQFQNNGVVDDSQLPKDRFSAERLKGVDSTLKIQPAKLEDSAVYLCASSLRDSSSGNTIYFGEGSWLTVV.

This chain joins TRBV6-5 and TRBJ2-7, with 11 bases aligning to TRBD2. Germline lookup yields CDR1 MNHEY and CDR2 SVGAGI. The CDR3 has 15 amino acids. Germline trimming cut 7 bases from V and 6 bases from J; bases unmatched to any gene: 11. The DNA of the CDR3 is TGTGCCAGCACTCGACTAGCGGGAAGTTCGGCCGAGCAGTACTTC. Encoded protein: CASTRLAGSSAEQYF.

This clone has only one observation. This chain links TRBV18 with TRBJ2-3, with TRBD2 matching over 7 bases. Trimming at V came to 2 bases and at J to 4 bases, leaving 6 bases not matched to a gene. Per germline, CDR1 KGHSH and CDR2 LQKENI. The CDR3 covers 15 residues. The CDR3 coding sequence is TGTGCCAGCTCACCATTCACTAGCGCGGCAGATACGCAGTATTTT. Translation: CASSPFTSAADTQYF.

V is TRBV28 and J is TRBJ2-5; 11 positions agree with TRBD2. From germline, CDR1 is MDHEN and CDR2 SYDVKM. The ends lost 5 bases at V and 4 bases at J; junction bases unmatched: 6. The CDR3 consists of 15 residues. CDR3 sequence (DNA): TGTGCCAGCAGTGCTCCACTAGCGGGAGCAGAGACCCAGTACTTC. This encodes CASSAPLAGAETQYF.

This sequence joins TRBV19 and TRBJ1-1; D is perhaps TRBD1 (5 bases). The CDR3 loop spans 15 amino acids. In germline, CDR1 is LNHDA, CDR2 SQIVND (reference sequence). V lost 3 bases to trimming and J lost 4 bases, with 15 bases between them. Written as DNA, the CDR3 is TGTGCCAGTAGTATCGGGGGAGAGTCGGGCACTGAAGCTTTCTTT. Its protein is CASSIGGESGTEAFF.